The text below deals with one T cell receptor (beta chain). What it binds is not known. V was clipped by 3 bases and J by 0 bases, with 9 bases between them. This CDR3 comprises 14 residues. The germline V gene has CDR1 DFQATT and CDR2 SNEGSKA (reference sequence). The data belong to a study of vaccination and CD4 T cells after COVID-19. Scientists ran DNA taken from cultured CD4+ T cells through the Oncomine TCR Beta short-read assay for sequencing. TCRdb processed the PCR reads anew with MiXCR; each CDR3 protein has one entry. The sample holds 8,800 or so distinct CDR3 sequences; about 31% are singletons and the top ten take just under 30%. Treatment described: roughly 11-day PBMC culture with coronavirus spike peptide pools or control peptides (ViraFEST assay). PBMC cultures, at under 2.5 million cells per well, received about 9.4 IU/ml IL-2 and 8 to 10 ug/ml peptide pools.

Sequencing used cultured CD4+ T cells from blood. This chain links TRBV20-1 with TRBJ1-5; D remains ambiguous. This TCR was sampled from a human donor with COVID-19. CDR3 DNA: TGCAGTGCTAGCGGGGAATATAGCAATCAGCCCCAGCATTTT. Encoded protein: CSASGEYSNQPQHF.